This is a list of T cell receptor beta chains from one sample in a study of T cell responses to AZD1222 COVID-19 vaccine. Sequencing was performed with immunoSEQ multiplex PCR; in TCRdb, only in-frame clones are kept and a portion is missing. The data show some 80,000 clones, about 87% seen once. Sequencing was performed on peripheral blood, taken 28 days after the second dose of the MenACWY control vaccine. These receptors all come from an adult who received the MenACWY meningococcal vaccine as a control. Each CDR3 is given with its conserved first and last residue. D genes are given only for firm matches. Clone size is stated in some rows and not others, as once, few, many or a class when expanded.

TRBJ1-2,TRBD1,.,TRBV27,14,TGTGCCAGCAGAGCGACAGGGGATAACTATGGCTACACCTTC,CASRATGDNYGYTF
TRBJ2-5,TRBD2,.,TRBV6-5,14,TGTGCCAGCGGGGAGAGCGGGGGAGGAGAGACCCAGTACTTC,CASGESGGGETQYF
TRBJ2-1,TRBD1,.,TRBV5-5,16,TGTGCCAGCAGCTCGACAGGGGGATTCTCCTACAATGAGCAGTTCTTC,CASSSTGGFSYNEQFF
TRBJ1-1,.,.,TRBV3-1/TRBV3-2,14,TGTGCCAGCAGCTCTCGGGTCCGTAACACTGAAGCTTTCTTT,CASSSRVRNTEAFF
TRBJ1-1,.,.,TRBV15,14,TGTGCCACCAGCAGAGGGTTTCAGACAGGCGAAGCTTTCTTT,CATSRGFQTGEAFF
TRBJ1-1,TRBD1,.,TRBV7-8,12,TGTGCCAGCAGCCAGGGGGAGTTTGTAGCTTTCTTT,CASSQGEFVAFF
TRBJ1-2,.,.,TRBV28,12,TGTGCCAGCAGTTTATCAGGGAATGGCTACACCTTC,CASSLSGNGYTF
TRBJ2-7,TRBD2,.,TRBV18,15,TGTGCCAGCTCACCGAGTAGCGGGGGCAACTACGAGCAGTACTTC,CASSPSSGGNYEQYF
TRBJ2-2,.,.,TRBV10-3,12,TGTGCCATCAGGGAAGAGGGCGGGGAGCTGTTTTTT,CAIREEGGELFF
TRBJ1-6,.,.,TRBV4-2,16,TGTGCCAGCAGCCAAGATCGGCAGGGGATTGATTCACCCCTCCACTTT,CASSQDRQGIDSPLHF
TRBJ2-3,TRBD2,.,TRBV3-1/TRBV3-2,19,TGTGCCAGCAGCCAATGGGATTCGGCGGGGGGTTTAAACACAGATACGCAGTATTTT,CASSQWDSAGGLNTDTQYF
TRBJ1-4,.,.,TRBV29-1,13,TGCAGCGTTGCAGGTGGGATGAGGGAAAAACTGTTTTTT,CSVAGGMREKLFF
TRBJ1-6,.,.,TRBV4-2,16,TGTGCCAGCAGCCCAGAGGGCGCAGGGACCAATTCACCCCTCCACTTT,CASSPEGAGTNSPLHF
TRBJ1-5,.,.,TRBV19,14,TGTGCCAGTAGTATTGACAGTAGCAATCAGCCCCAGCATTTT,CASSIDSSNQPQHF
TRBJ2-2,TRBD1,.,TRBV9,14,TGTGCCAGCAGTGAAACAGGGGACACCGGGGAGCTGTTTTTT,CASSETGDTGELFF
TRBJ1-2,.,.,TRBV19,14,TGTGCCAGTAGTATATCGGCGGAAAACTATGGCTACACCTTC,CASSISAENYGYTF
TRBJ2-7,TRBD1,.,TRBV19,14,TGTGCCAGTAGTATAAGGGCAGGGGGCTACGAGCAGTACTTC,CASSIRAGGYEQYF
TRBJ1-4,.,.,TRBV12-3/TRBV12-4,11,TGTGCCAGCAGGGGGCGAGGAAAACTGTTTTTT,CASRGRGKLFF
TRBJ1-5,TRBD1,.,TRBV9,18,TGTGCCAGCAGCGCCCCGGACAGGGAAAAAATAAACAATCAGCCCCAGCATTTT,CASSAPDREKINNQPQHF
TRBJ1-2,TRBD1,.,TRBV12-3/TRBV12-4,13,TGTGCCAGCAGTCTCATCCATGACAGGGGGGACACCTTC,CASSLIHDRGDTF
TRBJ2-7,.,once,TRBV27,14,TGTGCCAGCAGTTTGAATATGTTAAGCTACGAGCAGTACTTC,CASSLNMLSYEQYF
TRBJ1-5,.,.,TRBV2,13,TGTGCCAGCAGAACACTTAGCAATCAGCCCCAGCATTTT,CASRTLSNQPQHF
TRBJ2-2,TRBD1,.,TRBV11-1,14,TGTGCCAGCAGCTTAAGGGGACAGTACGGGGAGCTGTTTTTT,CASSLRGQYGELFF
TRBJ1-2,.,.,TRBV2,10,TGTGCCAGCAGGGAGGATGGCTACACCTTC,CASREDGYTF
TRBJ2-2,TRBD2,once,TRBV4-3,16,TGCGCCAGCAGCCGTCCCCCGGGGACTAGCGGCGGGGAGCTGTTTTTT,CASSRPPGTSGGELFF
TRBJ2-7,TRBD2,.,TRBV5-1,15,TGCGCCAGCAGCTTGTCTAGCGGGGGAAGCTACGAGCAGTACTTC,CASSLSSGGSYEQYF